This paragraph reports one T cell receptor beta chain. The data are from a study of control samples from healthy donors and cancer patients. The CDR3 totals 14 residues. The germline CDR1 and CDR2 sequences are SGHVS and FQNEAQ. V was clipped by 5 bases and J by 7 bases, with 18 bases between them. Produced via immunoSEQ multiplex PCR; TCRdb's table is partial and in-frame only. The data hold about 89,000 clones, with more than 75% observed a single time. This rearrangement joins TRBV7-8 to TRBJ2-7, with D possibly being TRBD2 (7 bases). The receptor's source is a woman in her thirties or forties in good health. The sample consisted of blood. The CDR3 coding sequence is TGTGCCAGCAGCCCTGGCGGGGGCAGGGTTGAGCAGTACTTC. This gives the protein CASSPGGGRVEQYF.